The source of this T cell receptor (beta chain) is a study of blood T cell repertoires in COVID-19. Looked up from germline, CDR1 is SEHNR and CDR2 is FQNEAQ (reference sequence). V lost 0 bases to trimming and J lost 3 bases, with 10 bases between them. The CDR3 has 15 amino acids. Libraries were prepared by immunoSEQ multiplex PCR; TCRdb keeps only in-frame clonotypes and omits some of them. In the table there are over 90,000 clones, about 91% of which are singletons. The rearrangement uses TRBV7-9 and TRBJ2-3; the D gene is possibly TRBD1 (6 bases). The source is a man younger than 35 with acute or convalescent COVID-19. Material for sequencing was peripheral blood. The CDR3 DNA sequence: TGTGCCAGCAGCTTAGCGACAGGTTCGACAGATACGCAGTATTTT. This gives the protein CASSLATGSTDTQYF.